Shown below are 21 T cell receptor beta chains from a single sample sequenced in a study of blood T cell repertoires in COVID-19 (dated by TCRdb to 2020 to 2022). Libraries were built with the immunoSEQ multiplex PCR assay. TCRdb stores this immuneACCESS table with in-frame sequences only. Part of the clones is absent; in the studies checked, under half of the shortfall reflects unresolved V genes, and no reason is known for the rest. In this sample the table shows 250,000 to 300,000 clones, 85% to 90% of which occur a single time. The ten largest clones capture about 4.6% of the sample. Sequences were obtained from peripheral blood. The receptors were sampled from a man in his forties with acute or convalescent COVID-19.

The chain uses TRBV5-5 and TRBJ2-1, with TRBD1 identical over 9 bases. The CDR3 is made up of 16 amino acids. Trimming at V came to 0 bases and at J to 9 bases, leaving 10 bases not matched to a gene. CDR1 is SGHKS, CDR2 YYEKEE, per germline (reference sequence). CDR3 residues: CASSLGTGVNIGEQFF. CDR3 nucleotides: TGTGCCAGCAGCTTGGGGACAGGGGTAAATATCGGTGAGCAGTTCTTC.

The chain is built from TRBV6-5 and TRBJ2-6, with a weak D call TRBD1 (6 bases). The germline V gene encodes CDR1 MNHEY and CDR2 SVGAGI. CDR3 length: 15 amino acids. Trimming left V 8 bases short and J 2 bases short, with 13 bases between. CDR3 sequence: CASRRGSAGANVLTF. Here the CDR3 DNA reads TGTGCCAGCCGAAGGGGGTCGGCTGGGGCCAACGTCCTGACTTTC.

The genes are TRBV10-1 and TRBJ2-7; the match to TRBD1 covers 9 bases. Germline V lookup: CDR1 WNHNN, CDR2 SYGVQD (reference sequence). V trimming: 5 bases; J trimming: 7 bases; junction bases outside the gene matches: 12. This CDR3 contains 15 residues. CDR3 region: CASSPPGQGLREQYF. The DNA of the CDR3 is TGCGCCAGCAGTCCTCCGGGACAGGGATTGCGGGAGCAGTACTTC.

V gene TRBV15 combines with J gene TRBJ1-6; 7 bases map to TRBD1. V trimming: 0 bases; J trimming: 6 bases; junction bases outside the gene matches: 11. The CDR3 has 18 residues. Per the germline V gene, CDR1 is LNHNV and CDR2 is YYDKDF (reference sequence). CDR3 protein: CATSRDTSGTVINSPLHF. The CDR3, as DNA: TGTGCCACCAGCAGAGATACTAGCGGGACAGTCATTAATTCACCCCTCCACTTT.

The CDR3 spells CSAKGESPLHF. CDR3 DNA: TGCAGTGCTAAGGGAGAATCACCCCTCCACTTT. The chain carries TRBV20-1 and TRBJ1-6; D call uncertain. V lost 4 bases to trimming and J lost 10 bases, with 8 bases between them. The CDR3 consists of 11 residues. Germline CDR1 and CDR2: DFQATT and SNEGSKA (reference sequence).

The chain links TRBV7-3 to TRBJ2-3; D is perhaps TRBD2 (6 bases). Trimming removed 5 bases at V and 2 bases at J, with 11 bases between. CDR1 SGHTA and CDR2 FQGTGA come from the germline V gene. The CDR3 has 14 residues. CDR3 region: CASSRDSPTDTQYF. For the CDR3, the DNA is TGTGCCAGCAGCCGGGACTCACCCACAGATACGCAGTATTTT.

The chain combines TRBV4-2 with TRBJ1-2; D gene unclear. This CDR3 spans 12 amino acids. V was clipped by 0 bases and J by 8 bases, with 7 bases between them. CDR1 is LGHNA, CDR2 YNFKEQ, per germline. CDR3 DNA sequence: TGTGCCAGCAGCCAAGATGCGAAGGGCTACACCTTC. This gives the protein CASSQDAKGYTF.

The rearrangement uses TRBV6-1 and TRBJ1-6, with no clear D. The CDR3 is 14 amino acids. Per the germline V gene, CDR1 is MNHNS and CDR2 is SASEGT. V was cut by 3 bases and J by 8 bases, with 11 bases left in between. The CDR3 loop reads CASSEVITDSPLHF. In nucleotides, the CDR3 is TGTGCCAGCAGTGAGGTCATCACGGATTCACCCCTCCACTTT.

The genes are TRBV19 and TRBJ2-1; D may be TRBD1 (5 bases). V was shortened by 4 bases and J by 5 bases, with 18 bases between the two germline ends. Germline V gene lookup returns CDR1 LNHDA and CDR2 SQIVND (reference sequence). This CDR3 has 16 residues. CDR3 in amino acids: CASSRQGPTSHNEQFF. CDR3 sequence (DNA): TGTGCCAGTAGTAGGCAGGGCCCAACTTCACACAATGAGCAGTTCTTC. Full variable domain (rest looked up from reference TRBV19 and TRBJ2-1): DGGITQSPKYLFRKEGQNVTLSCEQNLNHDAMYWYRQDPGQGLRLIYYSQIVNDFQKGDIAEGYSVSREKKESFPLTVTSAQKNPTAFYLCASSRQGPTSHNEQFFGPGTRLTVL.

CDR3 amino acids: CASSPLDRGYSGNTIYF. CDR3 coding DNA: TGTGCCAGCTCACCCCTGGACAGGGGATACTCTGGAAACACCATATATTTT. The V and J genes are TRBV18 and TRBJ1-3, with 9 bases fitting TRBD1. The CDR3 has 17 residues. Trimming removed 3 bases from V and 0 bases from J; junction bases left unmatched: 6. The germline V gene has CDR1 KGHSH and CDR2 LQKENI. The full variable domain, in which reference TRBV18 and TRBJ1-3 provide the parts outside the CDR3, is NAGVMQNPRHLVRRRGQEARLRCSPMKGHSHVYWYRQLPEEGLKFMVYLQKENIIDESGMPKERFSAEFPKEGPSILRIQQVVRGDSAAYFCASSPLDRGYSGNTIYFGEGSWLTVV.

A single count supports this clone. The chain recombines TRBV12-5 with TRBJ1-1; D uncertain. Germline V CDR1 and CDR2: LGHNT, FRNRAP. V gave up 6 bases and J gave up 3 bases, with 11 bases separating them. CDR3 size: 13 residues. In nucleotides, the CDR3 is TGTGCTAGTGGCCCCGCCTCGGACACTGAAGCTTTCTTT. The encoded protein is CASGPASDTEAFF.

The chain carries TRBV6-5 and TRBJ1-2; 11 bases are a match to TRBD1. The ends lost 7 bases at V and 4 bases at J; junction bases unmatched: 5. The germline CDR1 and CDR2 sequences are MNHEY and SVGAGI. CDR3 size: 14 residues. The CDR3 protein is CASKGTGGPYGYTF. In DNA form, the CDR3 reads TGTGCCAGCAAAGGGACAGGGGGGCCCTATGGCTACACCTTC.

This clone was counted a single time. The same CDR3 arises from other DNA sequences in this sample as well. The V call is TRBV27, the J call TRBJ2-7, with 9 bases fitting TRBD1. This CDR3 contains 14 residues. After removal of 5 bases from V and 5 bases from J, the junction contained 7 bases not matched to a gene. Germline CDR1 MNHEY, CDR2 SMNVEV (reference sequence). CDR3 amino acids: CASSLRDRVNEQYF. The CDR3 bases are TGTGCCAGCAGTCTCCGGGACAGGGTAAACGAGCAGTACTTC.

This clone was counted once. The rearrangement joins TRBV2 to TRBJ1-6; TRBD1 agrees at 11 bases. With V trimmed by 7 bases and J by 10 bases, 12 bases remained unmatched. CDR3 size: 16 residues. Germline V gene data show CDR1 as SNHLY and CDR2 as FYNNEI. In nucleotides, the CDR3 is TGTGCCAGCACCCCCTTTCCGGGACAGGGGGTGTCACCCCTCCACTTT. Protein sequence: CASTPFPGQGVSPLHF.

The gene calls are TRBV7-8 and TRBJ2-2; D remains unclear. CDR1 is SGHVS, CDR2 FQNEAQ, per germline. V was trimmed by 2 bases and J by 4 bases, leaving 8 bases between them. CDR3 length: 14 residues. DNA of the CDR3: TGTGCCAGCAGCTTACTAGTGCGCACCGGGGAGCTGTTTTTT. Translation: CASSLLVRTGELFF.

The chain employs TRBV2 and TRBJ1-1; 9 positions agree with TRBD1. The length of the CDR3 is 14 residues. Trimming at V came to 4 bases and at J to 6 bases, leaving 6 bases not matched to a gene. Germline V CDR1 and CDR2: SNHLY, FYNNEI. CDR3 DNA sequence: TGTGCCAGCAGTGCCGGACAGGGGAGGGCTGAAGCTTTCTTT. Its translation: CASSAGQGRAEAFF.

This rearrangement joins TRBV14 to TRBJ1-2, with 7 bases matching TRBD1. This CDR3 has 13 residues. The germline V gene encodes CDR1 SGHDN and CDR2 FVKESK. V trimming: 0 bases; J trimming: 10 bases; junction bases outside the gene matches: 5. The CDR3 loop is CASSQDLRGDYTF. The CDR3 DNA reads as TGTGCCAGCAGCCAAGATCTCAGGGGGGACTACACCTTC.

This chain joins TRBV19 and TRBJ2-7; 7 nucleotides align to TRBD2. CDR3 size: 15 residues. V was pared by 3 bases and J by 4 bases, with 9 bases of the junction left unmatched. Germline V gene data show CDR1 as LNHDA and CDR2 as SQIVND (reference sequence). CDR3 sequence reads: CASSISGGGDYEQYF. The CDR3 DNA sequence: TGTGCCAGTAGTATCTCGGGGGGAGGGGATTACGAGCAGTACTTC.

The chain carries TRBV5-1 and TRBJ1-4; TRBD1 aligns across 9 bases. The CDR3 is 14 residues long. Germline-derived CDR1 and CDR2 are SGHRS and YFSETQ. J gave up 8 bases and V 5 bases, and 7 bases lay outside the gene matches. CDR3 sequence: CASRVGQGYEKLFF. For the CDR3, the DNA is TGCGCCAGCAGAGTGGGACAGGGTTACGAAAAACTGTTTTTT.

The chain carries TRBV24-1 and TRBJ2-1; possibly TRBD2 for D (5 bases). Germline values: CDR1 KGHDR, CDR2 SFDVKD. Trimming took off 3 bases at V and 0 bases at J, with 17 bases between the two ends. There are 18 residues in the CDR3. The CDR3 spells CATSDTRLFLSSYNEQFF. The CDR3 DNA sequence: TGTGCCACCAGTGATACTAGACTATTCCTTAGCTCCTACAATGAGCAGTTCTTC.

CDR3 sequence: CASSQDAGIYTEAFF. As DNA, the CDR3 is TGTGCCAGCAGCCAAGACGCGGGGATATACACTGAAGCTTTCTTT. This chain uses TRBV3-1 (or the pseudogene TRBV3-2) with TRBJ1-1; D gene ambiguous. V lost 0 bases to trimming and J lost 3 bases, with 11 bases between them. CDR3 length: 15 residues. The germline gives CDR1 LGHDT, CDR2 YNNKEL (reference sequence).